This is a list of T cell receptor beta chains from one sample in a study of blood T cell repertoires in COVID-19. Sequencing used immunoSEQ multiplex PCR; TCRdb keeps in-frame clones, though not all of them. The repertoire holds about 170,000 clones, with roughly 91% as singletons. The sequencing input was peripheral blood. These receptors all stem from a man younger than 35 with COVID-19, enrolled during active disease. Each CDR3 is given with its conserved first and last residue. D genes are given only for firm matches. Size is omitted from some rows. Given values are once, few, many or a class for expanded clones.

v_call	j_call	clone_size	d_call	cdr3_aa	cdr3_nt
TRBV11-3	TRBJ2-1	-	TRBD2	CASSLVGLSVEQFF	TGTGCCAGCAGCTTAGTGGGACTATCTGTTGAGCAGTTCTTC
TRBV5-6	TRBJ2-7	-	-	CASSLSVTYEQYF	TGTGCCAGCAGCTTGTCGGTTACCTACGAGCAGTACTTC
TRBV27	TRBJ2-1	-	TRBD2	CASSLWEGSSSYNEQFF	TGTGCCAGCAGTTTATGGGAGGGTTCCAGCTCCTACAATGAGCAGTTCTTC
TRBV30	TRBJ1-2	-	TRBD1	CASTGFGPPNTF	TGTGCGTCGACAGGGTTTGGACCCCCGAACACCTTC
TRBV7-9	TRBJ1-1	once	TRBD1	CASSLAWTGGNTEAFF	TGTGCCAGCAGCTTAGCTTGGACAGGAGGGAACACTGAAGCTTTCTTT
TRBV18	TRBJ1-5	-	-	CASSNRRDNQPQHF	TGTGCCAGCTCGAACAGGAGGGACAATCAGCCCCAGCATTTT
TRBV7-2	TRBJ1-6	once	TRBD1	CASSLETGAGSPLHF	TGTGCCAGCAGCTTAGAGACAGGGGCGGGTTCTCCCCTCCACTTT
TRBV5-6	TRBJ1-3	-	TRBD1	CASSSLGGQAGNTIYF	TGTGCCAGCAGCTCCTTAGGGGGACAGGCTGGAAACACCATATATTTT
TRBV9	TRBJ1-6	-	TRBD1	CASSRGQYNSPLHF	TGTGCCAGCAGCCGGGGACAGTATAATTCACCCCTCCACTTT
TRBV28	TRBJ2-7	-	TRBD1	CASRAGGKEQYF	TGTGCCAGCAGGGCAGGGGGAAAGGAGCAGTACTTC
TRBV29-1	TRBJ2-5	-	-	CSVGKGDGQETQYF	TGCAGCGTTGGAAAGGGGGACGGTCAAGAGACCCAGTACTTC
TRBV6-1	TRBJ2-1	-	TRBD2	CASSEQAGADNEQFF	TGTGCCAGCAGTGAGCAAGCGGGGGCGGACAATGAGCAGTTCTTC
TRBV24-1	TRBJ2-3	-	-	CATSASVRWTDTQYF	TGTGCCACCAGTGCATCCGTGCGATGGACAGATACGCAGTATTTT
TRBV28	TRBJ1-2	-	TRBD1	CASSLGQVNYGYTF	TGTGCCAGCAGTTTAGGACAGGTTAACTATGGCTACACCTTC
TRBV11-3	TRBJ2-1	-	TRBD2	CASSFRAGTPYNEQFF	TGTGCCAGCAGCTTCCGAGCGGGAACGCCCTACAATGAGCAGTTCTTC
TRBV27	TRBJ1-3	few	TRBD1	CASSSRQGTGAGNTIYF	TGTGCCAGCAGTTCCAGACAGGGAACGGGAGCTGGAAACACCATATATTTT
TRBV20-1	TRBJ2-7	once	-	CSASRTDYEQYF	TGCAGTGCTAGTCGGACAGATTACGAGCAGTACTTC
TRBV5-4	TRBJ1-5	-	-	CASSKIGDNQPQHF	TGTGCCAGCAGCAAGATAGGGGACAATCAGCCCCAGCATTTT
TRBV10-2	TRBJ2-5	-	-	CASSEFGGRRETQYF	TGCGCCAGCAGTGAGTTTGGAGGGAGAAGAGAGACCCAGTACTTC
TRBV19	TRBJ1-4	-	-	CASSAGYPEKLFF	TGTGCCAGTAGTGCGGGCTATCCTGAAAAACTGTTTTTT
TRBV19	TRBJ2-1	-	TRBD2	CASSIASGISEQFF	TGTGCCAGTAGTATAGCCAGCGGGATATCTGAGCAGTTCTTC
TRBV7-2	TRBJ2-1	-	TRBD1	CASRLTGGFNNEQFF	TGTGCCAGCAGACTTACAGGGGGCTTTAACAATGAGCAGTTCTTC
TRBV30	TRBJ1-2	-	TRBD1	CAWSRGQGNYGYTF	TGTGCCTGGAGTCGGGGACAGGGAAACTATGGCTACACCTTC
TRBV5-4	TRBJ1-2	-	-	CASSLGTDTYGYTF	TGTGCCAGCAGCTTGGGGACAGACACCTATGGCTACACCTTC
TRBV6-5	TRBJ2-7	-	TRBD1	CASSSDRAIVYEQYF	TGTGCCAGCAGTTCGGACAGGGCAATAGTCTACGAGCAGTACTTC
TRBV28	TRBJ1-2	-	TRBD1	CASSSIRDRGNYGYTF	TGTGCCAGCAGTTCAATCCGGGACAGAGGGAACTATGGCTACACCTTC
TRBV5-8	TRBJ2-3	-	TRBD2	CASSSRAGATDTQYF	TGTGCCAGCAGCTCCCGAGCGGGAGCCACAGATACGCAGTATTTT
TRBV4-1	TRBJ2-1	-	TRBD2	CASSHPLEASGTYNEQFF	TGCGCCAGCAGCCATCCCCTGGAGGCTAGCGGGACCTACAATGAGCAGTTCTTC
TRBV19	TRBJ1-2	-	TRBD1	CASSSPGTGGEGLHYGYTF	TGTGCCAGTAGTTCCCCCGGGACAGGGGGCGAGGGGCTTCACTATGGCTACACCTTC
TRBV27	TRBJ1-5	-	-	CASSQGNQPQHF	TGTGCCAGCAGTCAGGGGAACCAGCCCCAGCATTTT
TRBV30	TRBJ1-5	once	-	CAWSGGVFNQPQHF	TGTGCCTGGAGTGGGGGGGTTTTCAATCAGCCCCAGCATTTT
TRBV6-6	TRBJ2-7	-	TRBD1	CASSYRDRYEQYF	TGTGCCAGCAGTTACAGGGACAGATACGAGCAGTACTTC
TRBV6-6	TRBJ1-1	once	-	CASSYMIGGTEAFF	TGTGCCAGCAGTTACATGATTGGAGGGACTGAAGCTTTCTTT
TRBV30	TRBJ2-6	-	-	CAWSVPWSGSTGANVLTF	TGTGCCTGGAGTGTACCTTGGTCAGGATCCACCGGGGCCAACGTCCTGACTTTC
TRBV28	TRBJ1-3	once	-	CASSLFSGWAGSSGNTIYF	TGTGCCAGCAGTTTATTTTCGGGCTGGGCGGGGAGCTCTGGAAACACCATATATTTT
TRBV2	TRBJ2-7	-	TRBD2	CASTHGGRAYEQYF	TGTGCCAGCACCCACGGGGGGAGGGCCTACGAGCAGTACTTC
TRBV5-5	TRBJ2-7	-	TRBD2	CASSFFSGTSGRYEQYF	TGTGCCAGCAGCTTTTTTAGCGGAACTAGCGGGCGCTACGAGCAGTACTTC
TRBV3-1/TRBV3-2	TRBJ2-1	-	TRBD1	CASSQGYRDRLFDEQFF	TGTGCCAGCAGCCAAGGATACCGGGACAGGTTATTCGATGAGCAGTTCTTC
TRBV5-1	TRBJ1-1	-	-	CASSPRLSGNTEAFF	TGCGCCAGCAGCCCTAGATTGTCCGGGAACACTGAAGCTTTCTTT
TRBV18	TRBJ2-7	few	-	CASSPIDSLHEQYF	TGTGCCAGCTCACCAATAGACAGCTTGCACGAGCAGTACTTC
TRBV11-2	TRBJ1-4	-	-	CASSPQGIATNEKLFF	TGTGCCAGCTCGCCTCAGGGAATTGCAACTAATGAAAAACTGTTTTTT
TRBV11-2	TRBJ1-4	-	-	CASSQGANEKLLF	TGTGCCAGCAGCCAAGGAGCGAATGAAAAACTGCTTTTT
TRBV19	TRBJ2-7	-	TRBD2	CASSRYPSGKGAYEQYF	TGTGCCAGTAGTCGCTACCCTAGCGGGAAGGGGGCCTACGAGCAGTACTTC
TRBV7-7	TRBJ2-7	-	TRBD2	CASSPGGSSYEQYF	TGTGCTAGCAGCCCCGGGGGGAGTTCCTACGAGCAGTACTTC
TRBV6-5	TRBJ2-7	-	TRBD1	CASSYQGTGDSYEQYF	TGTGCCAGCAGTTACCAGGGGACAGGGGACTCCTACGAGCAGTACTTC